The T cell receptor (beta chain) described here comes from a study of response to subunit inactivated influenza vaccine. Study conclusions and caveats: Authors suggested few new T cells are recruited by each seasonal influenza vaccination.

MiXCR was run by TCRdb on the RT-PCR reads, yielding one entry per CDR3 protein. The top ten hold around 9.9% of the sample, which has under 850,000 distinct CDR3 sequences, 18% seen once. This clonotype was detected only a few times. Antigen unknown. Germline lookup yields CDR1 SGHTA and CDR2 FQGTGA. The CDR3 runs to 14 residues. V was clipped by 3 bases and J by 7 bases, with 13 bases between them. Sequencing was performed on PBMCs from blood, taken around 5 days after vaccination. The chain uses TRBV7-3 and TRBJ2-1; D is uncertain. The source is a man aged 50-60 years who received an inactivated influenza vaccine. The CDR3 DNA reads as TGTGCCAGCAGCTTTTCTGGCCCCGGGAATGAGCAGTTCTTC. Amino acid sequence: CASSFSGPGNEQFF.